A selection of T cell receptor beta chains follows, all from one sample in a study of T cell repertoires in cytomegalovirus infection. TCRdb fed the reads into MiXCR, producing one record per CDR3 protein. The sample has some 480,000 distinct CDR3 sequences, about 33% seen once. For these TCRs, the target antigens are not known. The material sequenced was cultured PBMCs, taken from culture after CMV antigen stimulation. The receptors derive from a human donor in good health (CMV status not recorded). Some clones in this sample may be carry-over from other donors' samples. Both conserved end residues are part of each CDR3. Fields, in order: J gene, D gene, clone size, V gene, CDR3 protein, CDR3 DNA. A D gene is named only where the DNA matches it firmly. Expanded clones are given a class, and other clones once, few, many or no size at all.

j_gene: TRBJ1-2; d_gene: -; abundance: -; v_gene: TRBV14; CDR3aa: CASSQDPGVNYGYTF; CDR3nt: TGTGCCAGCAGCCAAGACCCCGGGGTGAACTATGGCTACACCTTC
j_gene: TRBJ1-4; d_gene: -; abundance: -; v_gene: TRBV7-8; CDR3aa: CASSPGARPGNEKLFF; CDR3nt: TGTGCCAGCAGCCCCGGGGCACGGCCCGGTAATGAAAAACTGTTTTTT
j_gene: TRBJ1-1; d_gene: -; abundance: -; v_gene: TRBV18; CDR3aa: CASPPDSKDTEAFF; CDR3nt: TGTGCCAGCCCACCAGACAGTAAGGACACTGAAGCTTTCTTT
j_gene: TRBJ1-1; d_gene: -; abundance: -; v_gene: TRBV28; CDR3aa: CASRSQENTEAFF; CDR3nt: TGTGCCAGCAGATCTCAGGAGAACACTGAAGCTTTCTTT
j_gene: TRBJ2-1; d_gene: -; abundance: -; v_gene: TRBV12-5; CDR3aa: CASGLVIAHGANEQFF; CDR3nt: TGTGCTAGTGGTTTGGTAATCGCACACGGAGCTAATGAGCAGTTCTTC
j_gene: TRBJ2-7; d_gene: -; abundance: -; v_gene: TRBV28; CDR3aa: CASMGSILGEQYF; CDR3nt: TGTGCCAGTATGGGGAGCATTCTAGGCGAGCAGTACTTC
j_gene: TRBJ2-3; d_gene: -; abundance: few; v_gene: TRBV7-9; CDR3aa: CASSPQTKPDTQYF; CDR3nt: TGTGCCAGCAGCCCGCAGACTAAGCCAGATACGCAGTATTTT
j_gene: TRBJ2-5; d_gene: -; abundance: -; v_gene: TRBV20-1; CDR3aa: CSASEETQYF; CDR3nt: TGCAGTGCTAGTGAAGAGACCCAGTACTTC
j_gene: TRBJ2-1; d_gene: -; abundance: -; v_gene: TRBV7-2; CDR3aa: CASSQRQAFSYNEQFF; CDR3nt: TGTGCCAGCAGCCAGAGACAGGCTTTCTCCTACAATGAGCAGTTCTTC
j_gene: TRBJ2-2; d_gene: -; abundance: -; v_gene: TRBV2; CDR3aa: CASSRNSLANTGELFF; CDR3nt: TGTGCCAGCAGTCGTAACAGTCTCGCGAACACCGGGGAGCTGTTTTTT
j_gene: TRBJ2-1; d_gene: TRBD2; abundance: -; v_gene: TRBV12-3/TRBV12-4; CDR3aa: CASSSSLAGGVDEQFF; CDR3nt: TGTGCCAGCAGTTCCTCACTAGCGGGAGGGGTCGATGAGCAGTTCTTC
j_gene: TRBJ2-3; d_gene: TRBD2; abundance: -; v_gene: TRBV7-6; CDR3aa: CASSPRLAERTDTQYF; CDR3nt: TGTGCCAGCAGCCCCCGACTAGCGGAGCGCACAGATACGCAGTATTTT
j_gene: TRBJ2-1; d_gene: -; abundance: few; v_gene: TRBV14; CDR3aa: CASSRRDLHNEQFF; CDR3nt: TGTGCCAGCAGCCGAAGGGACCTGCACAATGAGCAGTTCTTC
j_gene: TRBJ1-1; d_gene: -; abundance: many; v_gene: TRBV7-2; CDR3aa: CASSFAGVGGRTEAFF; CDR3nt: TGTGCCAGCAGCTTCGCTGGGGTTGGCGGGCGCACTGAAGCTTTCTTT
j_gene: TRBJ2-1; d_gene: TRBD2; abundance: -; v_gene: TRBV7-8; CDR3aa: CASSSPGTSGRLYNEQFF; CDR3nt: TGTGCCAGCAGCTCACCCGGGACTAGCGGGAGGCTATACAATGAGCAGTTCTTC
j_gene: TRBJ1-2; d_gene: -; abundance: few; v_gene: TRBV7-2; CDR3aa: CASSLATDYGYTF; CDR3nt: TGTGCCAGCAGCTTAGCGACAGACTATGGCTACACCTTC
j_gene: TRBJ1-5; d_gene: TRBD1; abundance: -; v_gene: TRBV20-1; CDR3aa: CSVRDSPNQPQHF; CDR3nt: TGCAGTGTAAGGGACAGTCCAAATCAGCCCCAGCATTTT
j_gene: TRBJ2-7; d_gene: TRBD2; abundance: -; v_gene: TRBV29-1; CDR3aa: CSVEGSEGGRYEQYF; CDR3nt: TGCAGCGTTGAAGGGTCTGAGGGAGGGCGCTACGAGCAGTACTTC
j_gene: TRBJ1-5; d_gene: TRBD1; abundance: -; v_gene: TRBV6-5; CDR3aa: CASRPRTGGARPQHF; CDR3nt: TGTGCCAGCAGACCCCGGACAGGGGGTGCGCGGCCCCAGCATTTT
j_gene: TRBJ2-5; d_gene: -; abundance: many; v_gene: TRBV7-2; CDR3aa: CASSRNQGQETQYF; CDR3nt: TGTGCCAGCAGCCGCAACCAGGGGCAAGAGACCCAGTACTTC
j_gene: TRBJ2-3; d_gene: TRBD1; abundance: -; v_gene: TRBV5-6; CDR3aa: CASSLVTGYADTQYF; CDR3nt: TGTGCCAGCAGCTTGGTGACAGGGTATGCAGATACGCAGTATTTT
j_gene: TRBJ1-1; d_gene: -; abundance: many; v_gene: TRBV7-2; CDR3aa: CASSFRQELEAFF; CDR3nt: TGTGCCAGCAGCTTTCGACAGGAGCTTGAAGCTTTCTTT